This T cell receptor (beta chain) was documented in a study of cytomegalovirus exposure and HLA in healthy donors. Primers included in the PCR were 60 Vbeta and 13 Jbeta primers. Profiled with immunoSEQ multiplex PCR; TCRdb holds only in-frame clones, not every one. The sample has 100,000 to 150,000 clones; more than 65% are singletons. Regarding this clone: Its antigen is unknown.

General observations from the study: In an earlier analysis, productive rearrangement rates for most beta V segments clustered near 87% or 30%. In a later analysis, compared with equally common non-associated chains, HLA-associated beta chains were more expanded. Follow-up analysis found HLA locus-dependent TCR association rates, highest for DRB1 and lowest for HLA-C.

This clonotype originated in a man aged 18 to 29 in good health and CMV-seronegative. The sequencing input was PBMCs.

For the CDR3, the DNA is TGTGCCAGCAGCTCCCGACAGGGCGCTGGAAACACCATATATTTT. Amino acids: CASSSRQGAGNTIYF. This chain uses TRBV7-2 with TRBJ1-3; 7 bases align to TRBD1. The CDR3 has 15 amino acids. J was trimmed by 2 bases and V by 4 bases; bases with no gene match: 5. Germline-derived CDR1 and CDR2 are SGHTA and FQGNSA.